The source of this TCR beta chain is a study of T cells in Graves' hyperthyroidism and ophthalmopathy. Study-level findings and limits: The blood repertoire included most of the expanded thyroid clonotypes above 0.001. A model of 13 V-J features distinguished ophthalmopathy from stable hyperthyroidism. Prediction of ophthalmopathy progression came a median around 6 months pre-onset.

Using RNA transcripts as the source, TCR beta CDR3 regions were amplified. A set of HTBI primers served as the primers for a first-round RT-PCR of the TCR CDR3. TCRdb re-called the multiplex PCR reads through MiXCR, storing one row per CDR3 protein. The profile shows under 250,000 distinct CDR3 sequences, about 15% of them singletons. In the case of this clonotype: Its antigen is as yet unknown.

This clonotype was obtained from a man over 45 with Graves' hyperthyroidism. What was sequenced was blood.

The DNA for the CDR3 is TGCAGTCCTTTAGGGGGAGGCTACACCTTC. It encodes CSPLGGGYTF. The rearrangement joins TRBV20-1 to TRBJ1-2; a possible D gene is TRBD1 (6 bases). Germline V gives CDR1 DFQATT, CDR2 SNEGSKA (reference sequence). The ends were cut back, 8 bases at V and 8 bases at J, with 12 bases in the middle. The CDR3 consists of 10 residues.